These T cell receptor beta chains were read from a single sample in a study of cytomegalovirus exposure and HLA in healthy donors. Profiling relied on immunoSEQ multiplex PCR, and the TCRdb table lists in-frame clones only, not all of them. In the table there are 170,000 or so clones, around four fifths of which are singletons. Sequencing used PBMCs. The receptors were gathered from a girl between 10 and 17 years old in good health and CMV-seropositive. CDR3s include the opening cysteine and the closing phenylalanine or tryptophan. A D gene is named only where the DNA matches it firmly. Clone size is shown for a subset of rows, as once, few, many or a class of expanded clone.

-	TRBV4-1	TRBJ1-1	-	CASSPDSSNTEAFF	TGCGCCAGCAGCCCCGACAGTAGCAACACTGAAGCTTTCTTT
-	TRBV11-2	TRBJ1-2	TRBD1	CASSPRTGDMLANYGYTF	TGTGCCAGCAGCCCTCGGACAGGGGACATGTTAGCTAACTATGGCTACACCTTC
-	TRBV25-1	TRBJ2-7	TRBD1	CASQSDRDEQYF	TGTGCCAGCCAGAGTGACAGGGACGAGCAGTACTTC
few	TRBV21-1	TRBJ1-2	-	CASSKRSQGYTF	TGTGCCAGCAGCAAACGAAGTCAGGGCTACACCTTC
-	TRBV10-3	TRBJ1-5	-	CAISDGRAGQPQHF	TGTGCCATCAGTGATGGCAGGGCGGGGCAGCCCCAGCATTTT
-	TRBV6-5	TRBJ2-3	-	CASRGRSTDTQYF	TGTGCCAGCCGGGGGAGGAGCACAGATACGCAGTATTTT
-	TRBV5-4	TRBJ2-3	TRBD2	CASRTFRLAATDTQYF	TGTGCCAGCAGAACTTTTCGACTAGCGGCCACAGATACGCAGTATTTT
once	TRBV27	TRBJ1-2	-	CASSPRGPENYGYTF	TGTGCCAGCAGTCCCAGGGGCCCAGAAAACTATGGCTACACCTTC
-	TRBV6-1	TRBJ2-1	TRBD2	CASSDSSGGANEQFF	TGTGCCAGCAGTGACTCTAGCGGGGGGGCCAATGAGCAGTTCTTC
-	TRBV5-1	TRBJ1-2	TRBD1	CASREGTGTRYTF	TGCGCCAGCAGGGAAGGGACAGGGACCCGCTACACCTTC
-	TRBV7-9	TRBJ1-5	TRBD1	CASSLGTGANQPQHF	TGTGCCAGCAGCTTAGGGACAGGGGCCAATCAGCCCCAGCATTTT
-	TRBV4-2	TRBJ2-5	TRBD2	CASSQATSGGGHQYF	TGTGCCAGCAGCCAGGCGACTAGCGGGGGGGGGCATCAGTACTTC
once	TRBV28	TRBJ2-5	-	CASTLGGQGGGTQYF	TGTGCCAGCACCCTCGGGGGTCAGGGAGGTGGGACCCAGTACTTC
-	TRBV2	TRBJ2-1	TRBD2	CASSLAGGPFSAQFF	TGTGCCAGCAGTCTAGCGGGGGGGCCTTTCAGTGCGCAGTTCTTC
-	TRBV19	TRBJ1-5	TRBD1	CASSTDRGKGQPQHF	TGTGCCAGTAGTACCGACAGGGGGAAGGGTCAGCCCCAGCATTTT
-	TRBV6-1	TRBJ1-6	-	CASRPGSSELHF	TGTGCCAGCAGACCCGGGTCCTCGGAACTCCACTTT
-	TRBV7-8	TRBJ2-2	-	CASSSRETNTGELFF	TGTGCCAGCAGCTCCAGGGAAACGAACACCGGGGAGCTGTTTTTT
-	TRBV9	TRBJ2-3	TRBD2	CASSSRVERGGGDTQYF	TGTGCCAGCAGCTCCAGAGTGGAGCGGGGGGGCGGAGATACGCAGTATTTT
once	TRBV4-1	TRBJ1-2	TRBD1	CASSQADRSHYGYTF	TGCGCCAGCAGCCAAGCGGACAGGTCCCACTATGGCTACACCTTC
few	TRBV10-3	TRBJ2-5	-	CAISANSQETQYF	TGTGCCATCAGTGCTAACAGCCAAGAGACCCAGTACTTC
-	TRBV6-6	TRBJ1-1	-	CASSYGGEAFF	TGTGCCAGCAGTTACGGGGGCGAAGCTTTCTTT
once	TRBV9	TRBJ2-1	TRBD2	CASSVVERGFYNEQFF	TGTGCCAGCAGCGTAGTAGAGCGGGGGTTCTACAATGAGCAGTTCTTC
-	TRBV30	TRBJ1-1	-	CAWSVGGIAFF	TGTGCCTGGAGTGTGGGGGGAATAGCTTTCTTT
few	TRBV6-1	TRBJ1-2	TRBD1	CASKPGQGRSYGYTF	TGTGCCAGCAAACCGGGACAGGGTCGGTCCTATGGCTACACCTTC
-	TRBV28	TRBJ1-2	-	CASRGAQNGYTF	TGTGCCAGCCGCGGGGCGCAGAATGGCTACACCTTC
-	TRBV18	TRBJ1-1	TRBD1	CASSQTGVNTEAFF	TGTGCCAGCTCACAGACAGGGGTTAACACTGAAGCTTTCTTT
-	TRBV29-1	TRBJ1-6	TRBD1	CSARAGQESPLHF	TGCAGCGCACGAGCGGGACAGGAGTCACCCCTCCACTTT
once	TRBV5-6	TRBJ1-2	TRBD1	CASSSSGQKKECGYTF	TGTGCCAGCAGCTCTTCGGGACAGAAAAAGGAATGTGGATACACCTTC
-	TRBV6-1	TRBJ1-5	-	CASSEALADPTNQPQHF	TGTGCCAGCAGTGAAGCGCTGGCAGATCCCACGAATCAGCCCCAGCATTTT
-	TRBV19	TRBJ1-1	-	CASSWGGNTEAFF	TGTGCCAGTAGTTGGGGGGGTAACACTGAAGCTTTCTTT
-	TRBV10-3	TRBJ1-1	TRBD1	CAIRATGTVNTEAFF	TGTGCCATCAGAGCCACCGGGACAGTGAACACTGAAGCTTTCTTT
-	TRBV18	TRBJ1-2	TRBD1	CASSRSTGGASYGYTF	TGTGCCAGCTCACGATCAACAGGGGGCGCGAGCTATGGCTACACCTTC
-	TRBV19	TRBJ1-1	-	CASAVNTEAFF	TGTGCCAGCGCGGTGAACACTGAAGCTTTCTTT
-	TRBV21-1	TRBJ1-4	-	CASSKGTGLGEKLFF	TGTGCCAGCAGCAAAGGGACAGGGTTGGGTGAAAAACTGTTTTTT
-	TRBV6-6	TRBJ2-3	TRBD2	CASSPRLAGRTDTQYF	TGTGCCAGCAGTCCGAGACTAGCGGGGCGCACAGATACGCAGTATTTT
-	TRBV9	TRBJ2-5	TRBD1	CASSPPGQGQETQYF	TGTGCCAGCAGCCCACCCGGACAGGGCCAAGAGACCCAGTACTTC
-	TRBV5-1	TRBJ1-2	TRBD1	CASSLASGQGYGYTF	TGCGCCAGCAGCTTGGCCTCGGGACAGGGTTATGGCTACACCTTC
-	TRBV29-1	TRBJ1-2	-	CSVEGRVGYTF	TGCAGCGTTGAAGGGAGGGTAGGCTACACCTTC
-	TRBV28	TRBJ1-2	-	CASSPRVTYGYTF	TGTGCCAGCAGCCCGAGGGTTACCTATGGCTACACCTTC
-	TRBV19	TRBJ1-1	-	CASSILSGNTEAFF	TGTGCCAGTAGTATCCTCTCAGGGAACACTGAAGCTTTCTTT
-	TRBV2	TRBJ1-1	-	CASTVLGGTEAFF	TGTGCCAGCACCGTGCTAGGAGGCACTGAAGCTTTCTTT
-	TRBV11-3	TRBJ1-1	-	CASSPRTGTRNTEAFF	TGTGCCAGCAGCCCCCGGACGGGGACTCGAAACACTGAAGCTTTCTTT
-	TRBV11-3	TRBJ2-4	-	CASSSEGAVKNIQYF	TGTGCCAGCAGCTCGGAGGGGGCGGTCAAAAACATTCAGTACTTC